A selection of T cell receptor beta chains follows, all from one sample in a study of T cell responses to AZD1222 COVID-19 vaccine. Using immunoSEQ multiplex PCR, the repertoire was profiled, and TCRdb retains in-frame clones only, with some absent. The top ten hold over 1.5% of the sample, which has some 140,000 clones, 70% to 90% seen once. Sequenced material: peripheral blood, taken on day 0 of AZD1222 vaccination. The origin of the receptors is an adult in good health. Both conserved end residues are trimmed from each CDR3. A clone size is listed for some rows: how often the clone was seen (once, few, many), or a class if it is expanded.

once	TRBV9	TRBJ2-1	14	ASSPRAGGSYNEQF
.	TRBV28	TRBJ1-6	14	ASSSLTGRRGSPLH
.	TRBV19	TRBJ1-4	12	ASAGTPTNEKLF
.	TRBV7-8	TRBJ1-1	10	ASSLIGRGAF
.	TRBV12-2	TRBJ2-1	14	ASRLVIAGGNNEQF
.	TRBV10-3	TRBJ2-2	12	ATRELQNTGELF
.	TRBV28	TRBJ1-5	11	ASSLLGAQPQH
.	TRBV6-5	TRBJ2-1	14	ASSYSNLGGGDEQF
.	TRBV7-3	TRBJ2-3	11	ASSPIPADTQY
.	TRBV28	TRBJ1-1	13	ASSPLGQMNTEAF
.	TRBV4-1	TRBJ2-7	13	ASSQGDSRTYEQY
.	TRBV19	TRBJ1-1	16	ASSIDSDRGQGPTEAF
.	TRBV11-2	TRBJ1-4	12	ASSYGTRGEKLF
.	TRBV5-5	TRBJ1-1	12	ASSLRQINTEAF